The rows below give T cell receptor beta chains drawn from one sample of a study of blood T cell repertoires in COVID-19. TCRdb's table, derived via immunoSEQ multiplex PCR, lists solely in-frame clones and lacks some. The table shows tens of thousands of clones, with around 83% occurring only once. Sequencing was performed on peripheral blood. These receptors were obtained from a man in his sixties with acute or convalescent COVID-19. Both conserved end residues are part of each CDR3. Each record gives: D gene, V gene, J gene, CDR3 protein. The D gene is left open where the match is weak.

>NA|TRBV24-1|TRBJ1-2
CATSDPGHDYGYTF
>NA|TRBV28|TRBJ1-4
CASSAGGTPKEKLFF
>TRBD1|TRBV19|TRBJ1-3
CASTVTGTGNTIYF
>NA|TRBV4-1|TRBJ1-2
CASSHGGVRGYTF
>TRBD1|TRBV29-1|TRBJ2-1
CSGTGIRSYNEQFF
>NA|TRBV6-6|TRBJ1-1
CASVERMNTEAFF
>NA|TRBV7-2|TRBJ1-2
CASSLAHGQLYGYTF
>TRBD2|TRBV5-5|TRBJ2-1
CASSLRLFGSGGYNEQFF
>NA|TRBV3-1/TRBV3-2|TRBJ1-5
CASSQGGGGTGSNQPQHF
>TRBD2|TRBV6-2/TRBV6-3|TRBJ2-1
CASSSGGAALVNEQFF
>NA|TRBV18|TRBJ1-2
CASSPGQGRDTF
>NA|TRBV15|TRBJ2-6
CATSRDNVPGRSGANVLTF
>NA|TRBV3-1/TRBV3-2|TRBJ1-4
CASSQDIRQGKKLFF
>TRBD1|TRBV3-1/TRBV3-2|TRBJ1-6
CASSPRTGAFYNSPLHF
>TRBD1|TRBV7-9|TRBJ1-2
CASSLRTGFYGYTF
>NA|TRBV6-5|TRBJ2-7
CASSARGGYEQYF
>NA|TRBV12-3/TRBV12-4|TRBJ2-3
CASTPWPDTQYF
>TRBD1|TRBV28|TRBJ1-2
CASSEKGRGRDYGYTF
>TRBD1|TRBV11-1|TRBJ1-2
CASSYGTDYGYTF
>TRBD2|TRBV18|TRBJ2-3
CASSPLTSGGTDTQYF
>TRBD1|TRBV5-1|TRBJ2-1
CASSPQGQGLNEQFF
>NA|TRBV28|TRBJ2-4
CASYTTRGGGLGKNIQYF
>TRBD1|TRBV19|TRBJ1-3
CASRGTASGNTIYF
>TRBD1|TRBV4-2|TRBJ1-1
CASSHDRGRDTEAFF
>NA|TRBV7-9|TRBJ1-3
CASSLVGSATPGNTIYF
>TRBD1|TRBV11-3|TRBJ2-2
CASSKQGTGELFF
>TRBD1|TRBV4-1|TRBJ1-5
CASSQSSRGPDQPQHF
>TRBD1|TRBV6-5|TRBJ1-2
CASTQGATNYGYTF
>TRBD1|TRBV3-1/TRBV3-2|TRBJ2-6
CASSPGQGRTGANVLTF
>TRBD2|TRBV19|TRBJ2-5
CASSPSGGQETQYF
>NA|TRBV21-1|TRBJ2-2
CASSKGLRTGVDTGELFF
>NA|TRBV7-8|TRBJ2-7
CASSAYREWVSEQYF
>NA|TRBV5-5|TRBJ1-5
CASSLAGYWPQHF
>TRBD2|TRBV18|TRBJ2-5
CASSPTTSGASVRTQYF
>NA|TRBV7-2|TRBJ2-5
CASTFESPSGTQYF
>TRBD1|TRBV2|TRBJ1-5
CASRGGPGGQPQHF
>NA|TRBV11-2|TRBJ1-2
CASNEIRSRGLNYGYTF
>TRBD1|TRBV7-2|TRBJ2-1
CASSLMGQGYNEQFF
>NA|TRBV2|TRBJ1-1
CASTPLPRSGTEAFF
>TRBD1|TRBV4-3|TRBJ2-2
CASSRKGQGADTGELFF
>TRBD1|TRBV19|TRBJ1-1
CASSFQGAGGTEAFF
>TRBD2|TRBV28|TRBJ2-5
CASRLAGGLGQETQYF
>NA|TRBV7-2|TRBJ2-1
CASSRRGAGDNNEQFF